This T cell receptor (beta chain) was recorded in a study of tumor and adjacent non-tumor tissue in lung cancer. Study information: Histology: eleven to twelve adenocarcinoma, a couple of squamous cell carcinoma, 1 small cell lung cancer. On average, productive TCRbeta reads reached about 4.2 million per sample.

This sample's RNA came from whole unsorted tissue. The normal lung tissue was taken more than 3 cm from the tumor edge. Germline V lookup: CDR1 DFQATT, CDR2 SNEGSKA (reference sequence). The CDR3 is made up of 12 amino acids. The V end was cut by 7 bases, the J end by 6 bases, with 13 bases between. A modified ARM-PCR protocol with three rounds of nested PCR amplified TCRbeta. TCRdb analysed the multiplex PCR reads with MiXCR anew, one entry per CDR3 protein. This sample has some 100,000 distinct CDR3 sequences, with 65% found just once. In the case of this clonotype: Its antigen is as yet unknown. The conserved phenylalanine or tryptophan is not found at the CDR3 terminus, so this likely reflects a read error.

Study-wide points: Significantly higher TCR diversity was found in tumor than normal lung. Top 100 clones took a larger repertoire share in normal lung.

V is TRBV20-1 and J is TRBJ2-1, with a weak D call TRBD1 (6 bases). The sequenced sample was distant non-tumor lung tissue. The receptor was isolated from a man younger than 40 with non-small cell lung cancer. The chain's CDR3 is CSVEDSGNEQFL. CDR3 sequence (DNA): TGCAGTGTTGAGGACAGTGGCAATGAGCAGTTCCTC.